Following are 2 T cell receptor beta chains from one sample sequenced in a study of glioma-infiltrating T cells. TCR alpha and beta CDR3 regions were amplified from RNA using iRepertoire nested multiplex PCR. Via MiXCR, TCRdb re-called the multiplex PCR reads, giving one row per CDR3 protein. The profile shows about 140,000 distinct CDR3 sequences, about 39% of them singletons. Sequencing was done on a sample of glioma tissue, nonneoplastic brain tissue, or PBMCs (not recorded which). The receptors originated from a human donor with low-grade glioma or glioblastoma, undergoing nonglioma brain surgery, or in good health (not recorded which).

In this sample, this clonotype turned up many times. The chain is built from TRBV15 and TRBJ1-5, with D possibly TRBD1 on 5 matching bases. Trimming took off 5 bases at V and 6 bases at J, with 11 bases between the two ends. Germline CDR1 LNHNV, CDR2 YYDKDF (reference sequence). The CDR3 has 13 residues. This chain's CDR3 is CATSSGWGQPQHF. For the CDR3, the DNA is TGTGCCACCAGCTCAGGGTGGGGTCAGCCCCAGCATTTT.

The chain has TRBV4-2 and TRBJ2-7, with D possibly matching TRBD2 (6 bases). Trimming cost V 8 bases and J 2 bases, with 19 bases left between them. The CDR3 has 15 residues. Germline lookup yields CDR1 LGHNA and CDR2 YNFKEQ. The CDR3 DNA follows: TGTGCCAGCGGCGACCGCGGGACCAAGACCTACGAGCAGTACTTC. Protein product: CASGDRGTKTYEQYF.